This T cell receptor beta chain was identified in a study of T cells in Graves' hyperthyroidism and ophthalmopathy. RNA transcripts provided the source from which TCR beta CDR3 regions were amplified. The study used the HTBI primer set for a first-round RT-PCR of the TCR CDR3. Each CDR3 protein is one row after TCRdb ran MiXCR on the multiplex PCR reads. The sample includes about half a million distinct CDR3 sequences, about 15% seen only once; the top ten take 25% to 30%. This clonotype was observed at least ten times. Deletions cut 8 bases from V and 3 bases from J, with 17 bases between. The CDR3 is made up of 14 amino acids.

The chain links TRBV12-3 or TRBV12-4 to TRBJ2-7, with D possibly called TRBD1 or TRBD2 (6 bases each). Sequencing was carried out using blood. This TCR derives from a woman in her thirties with Graves' ophthalmopathy. The CDR3 DNA reads TGTGCCAGCCGTCGGGGCGGGACAAACTACGAGCAGTACTTC. Translating it yields CASRRGGTNYEQYF.